The 20 T cell receptor beta chains below all came from one sample that was sequenced in a study of T cell repertoires in cytomegalovirus infection. Antigens for these TCRs are unknown. TCRdb itself ran the reads through MiXCR, one entry per CDR3 protein. Counted here are about 47,000 distinct CDR3 sequences, approximately 19% occurring once; the ten biggest clones make up 40% to 65%. The material was CD8+ T cells from cultured PBMCs, obtained from culture after CMV antigen stimulation. Every receptor here comes from a human donor in good health (CMV status not recorded). Some clones in this sample may be carry-over from other donors' samples.

This rearrangement joins TRBV19 to TRBJ2-3; D gene unclear. The CDR3 totals 14 residues. The germline gives CDR1 LNHDA, CDR2 SQIVND (reference sequence). The ends were cut back, 9 bases at V and 0 bases at J, with 13 bases in the middle. In nucleotides, the CDR3 is TGTGCCAGCAGTGCCGAGCTTAGCACAGATACGCAGTATTTT. Protein product: CASSAELSTDTQYF. Drawing the rest from reference TRBV19 and TRBJ2-3, the complete variable domain is DGGITQSPKYLFRKEGQNVTLSCEQNLNHDAMYWYRQDPGQGLRLIYYSQIVNDFQKGDIAEGYSVSREKKESFPLTVTSAQKNPTAFYLCASSAELSTDTQYFGPGTRLTVL.

At least ten counts were recorded for this clonotype. CDR3 residues: CASSQDPGGSSDTQYF. The CDR3 DNA reads as TGCGCCAGCAGCCAAGATCCGGGGGGGTCTTCAGATACGCAGTATTTT. V gene TRBV4-3 combines with J gene TRBJ2-3, with 8 nucleotides matching TRBD2. With 0 bases clipped from V and 4 bases from J, the junction kept 6 bases outside the gene matches. There are 16 residues in the CDR3. Germline loops: CDR1 LGHNA, CDR2 YSLEER.

The chain couples TRBV20-1 to TRBJ2-7, with 8 bases aligning to TRBD1. This CDR3 region has 15 residues. Trimming at V came to 1 base and at J to 2 bases, leaving 7 bases not matched to a gene. Germline V CDR1 and CDR2: DFQATT, SNEGSKA (reference sequence). This CDR3 reads CSARAPRDRPYEQYF. CDR3 DNA: TGCAGTGCTAGAGCCCCGAGGGACAGGCCCTACGAGCAGTACTTC.

This clonotype was counted at least ten times. The chain employs TRBV11-3 and TRBJ2-1; 8 bases align to TRBD2. Germline CDR1 SGHNT, CDR2 YENEEA. This CDR3 region has 16 residues. Unmatched junction bases numbered 2, after V lost 1 base and J lost 0 bases. CDR3 in amino acids: CASSLGGGTSYNEQFF. The DNA for the CDR3 is TGTGCCAGCAGCTTAGGCGGGGGGACCTCCTACAATGAGCAGTTCTTC. Together with reference TRBV11-3 and TRBJ2-1, the CDR3 gives the full variable domain: EAGVVQSPRYKIIEKKQPVAFWCNPISGHNTLYWYLQNLGQGPELLIRYENEEAVDDSQLPKDRFSAERLKGVDSTLKIQPAELGDSAVYLCASSLGGGTSYNEQFFGPGTRLTVL.

This clonotype showed up just a few times. This sequence joins TRBV3-1 and TRBJ2-1; D possibly corresponds to TRBD2 (6 bases). This CDR3 region has 15 residues. Trimming removed 4 bases at V and 10 bases at J, with 20 bases between. CDR1 is LGHDT and CDR2 is YNNKEL in the germline V gene (reference sequence). The CDR3 protein is CASSRRVSGLKEQFF. The DNA of the CDR3 is TGTGCCAGCAGCCGACGCGTTAGCGGCCTTAAGGAGCAGTTCTTC.

This clonotype showed up just a few times. This chain uses TRBV6-6 with TRBJ1-5; tentative D call: TRBD1 (5 bases). Trimming took off 0 bases at V and 5 bases at J, with 14 bases between the two ends. The CDR3 consists of 16 residues. Germline CDR1 reads MNHNY; CDR2 reads SVGAGI (reference sequence). CDR3: CASSYSLRGPDQPQHF. The CDR3 region has the DNA TGTGCCAGCAGTTACTCTTTACGGGGACCAGATCAGCCCCAGCATTTT.

V usage is TRBV20-1 and J usage is TRBJ2-7; the D call may be TRBD1 or TRBD2 (5 bases each). V was clipped by 6 bases and J by 3 bases, with 15 bases between them. CDR3 size: 13 residues. Germline CDR1 reads DFQATT; CDR2 reads SNEGSKA (reference sequence). CDR3 residues: CSAPRDRVYEQYF. For the CDR3, the DNA is TGCAGTGCCCCTAGGGACCGAGTCTACGAGCAGTACTTC.

This clonotype was picked up many times. This chain connects TRBV12-3 or TRBV12-4 to TRBJ1-4; D unclear. V shed 3 bases and J shed 12 bases, with 14 bases lying between them. The CDR3 covers 13 residues. The DNA of the CDR3 is TGTGCCAGCAGTTTTGGACGGGGTGGGGAACTGTTTTTT. Amino acids: CASSFGRGGELFF.

The chain links TRBV19 to TRBJ1-2, with unresolved D. The CDR3 spans 13 residues. Germline CDR1 and CDR2: LNHDA and SQIVND (reference sequence). Deletions cut 6 bases from V and 1 base from J, with 9 bases between. The CDR3 DNA follows: TGTGCCAGTAGATCAGGAAGTAACTATGGCTACACCTTC. Its protein product is CASRSGSNYGYTF.

The chain couples TRBV3-1 to TRBJ2-3; TRBD1 or TRBD2 may be the D gene (5 bases each). Per the germline V gene, CDR1 is LGHDT and CDR2 is YNNKEL (reference sequence). V lost 1 base and J 3 bases, leaving 14 bases between the germline ends. The CDR3 is 16 amino acids. CDR3 sequence reads: CASSQVARGSTDTQYF. The CDR3 coding sequence is TGTGCCAGCAGCCAAGTAGCCCGGGGCAGTACAGATACGCAGTATTTT.

This clonotype was observed a few times. This chain connects TRBV11-3 to TRBJ2-1; TRBD2 might be the D (6 bases). The CDR3 totals 14 residues. The germline V gene encodes CDR1 SGHNT and CDR2 YENEEA. V dropped 5 bases and J dropped 5 bases, with 13 bases sitting between them. The DNA for the CDR3 is TGTGCCAGCAGCCCCCGGACGGGAGACAATGAGCAGTTCTTC. It specifies CASSPRTGDNEQFF.

The table lists this clonotype with a count of one. The final CDR3 position lacks the conserved phenylalanine or tryptophan, pointing to a likely read error. This chain uses TRBV19 with TRBJ1-2; D gene ambiguous. This CDR3 spans 10 amino acids. Looked up from germline, CDR1 is LNHDA and CDR2 is SQIVND (reference sequence). The CDR3: CASKAYGYTL. The CDR3 bases are TGTGCCAGTAAAGCCTATGGTTACACCCTC.

The V and J genes are TRBV24-1 and TRBJ2-7, with D unclear. V lost 0 bases to trimming and J lost 6 bases, with 5 bases between them. CDR1 is KGHDR and CDR2 is SFDVKD in the germline V gene. CDR3 length: 12 amino acids. The CDR3 DNA reads as TGTGCCACCAGTGATTTGGTCGGCGAGCAGTACTTC. It specifies CATSDLVGEQYF.

The rearrangement uses TRBV30 and TRBJ1-5, with 8 bases fitting TRBD1. Germline loops: CDR1 GTSNPN, CDR2 SVGIG (reference sequence). V lost 0 bases and J lost 1; bases outside the gene matches: 2. The CDR3 consists of 15 residues. CDR3 amino acids: CAWSVGQASNQPQHF. The DNA for the CDR3 is TGTGCCTGGAGTGTGGGACAGGCCAGCAATCAGCCCCAGCATTTT.

The chain uses TRBV11-3 and TRBJ1-1; D possibly corresponds to TRBD1 (6 bases). The CDR3 totals 14 residues. Germline V lookup: CDR1 SGHNT, CDR2 YENEEA. V was cut by 8 bases and J by 5 bases, with 18 bases left in between. CDR3 residues: CASGHRAGGTEAFF. The CDR3 region has the DNA TGTGCCAGCGGTCACAGGGCGGGGGGGACTGAAGCTTTCTTT.

This clonotype has only a few counts. The chain couples TRBV4-1 to TRBJ2-2, with TRBD1 matching over 7 bases. Germline trimming cut 8 bases from V and 3 bases from J; bases unmatched to any gene: 6. The CDR3 is 14 amino acids. Germline V gene lookup returns CDR1 MGHRA and CDR2 YSYEKL. CDR3 DNA: TGCGCCAGCGAAAACAGGGGAGACACCGGGGAGCTGTTTTTT. Its protein product is CASENRGDTGELFF.

V gene TRBV29-1 combines with J gene TRBJ2-7; D tentatively reads TRBD1 or TRBD2 (5 bases each). The CDR3 runs to 14 residues. V lost 6 bases and J lost 4, with 19 bases in between. Germline V gene data show CDR1 as SQVTM and CDR2 as ANQGSEA. The CDR3, as DNA: TGCAGCGTCGTGGGACCCACTGAGGGGTACGAGCAGTACTTC. Its translation is CSVVGPTEGYEQYF.

Here the CDR3 reads CASSILGDNEQFF. In DNA form, the CDR3 reads TGTGCCAGCAGCATTCTTGGGGACAATGAGCAGTTCTTC. The chain employs TRBV11-3 and TRBJ2-1; no definite D call. This CDR3 comprises 13 residues. V dropped 5 bases and J dropped 5 bases, with 10 bases sitting between them. From germline, CDR1 is SGHNT and CDR2 YENEEA.

In this sample, this clonotype turned up many times. The rearrangement uses TRBV24-1 and TRBJ1-6; no definite D call. The germline V gene has CDR1 KGHDR and CDR2 SFDVKD. The germline V and J ends were trimmed by 4 bases and 6 bases, with 9 bases remaining between them. There are 14 residues in the CDR3. Written as DNA, the CDR3 is TGTGCCACCAGTGACGGTGGAAGTAATTCACCCCTCCACTTT. Its protein product is CATSDGGSNSPLHF.

The chain couples TRBV7-6 to TRBJ1-2, with TRBD1 as a possible D gene (6 bases). The V end lost 5 bases, the J end lost 7 bases, and 20 bases lay between the germline ends. The CDR3 loop spans 15 amino acids. CDR1 is SGHVS and CDR2 is FNYEAQ in the germline V gene. The CDR3 region has the DNA TGTGCCAGCAGCCAGGGGACTCGTCCCGGGGCTGGCTACACCTTC. Translating it yields CASSQGTRPGAGYTF.